One sample yielded the 6 T cell receptor beta chains listed below, sequenced in a study of blood T cell repertoires in COVID-19. Data came from immunoSEQ multiplex PCR; TCRdb stores just in-frame clones and leaves some out. The sample lists a few hundred thousand clones, around 85% occurring once. Sequencing was carried out using PBMCs or T cells enriched from blood (not recorded which). Receptor source: a woman aged 40-49 years with acute COVID-19.

CDR3 in DNA: TGTGCCAGTAATCCAGGGTCGGTCCAGCCCCAGCATTTT. This gives the protein CASNPGSVQPQHF. The chain uses TRBV19 and TRBJ1-5; maybe TRBD1 (5 bases). Trimming pared 7 bases from V and 7 bases from J, leaving 14 bases between. There are 13 residues in the CDR3. The germline V gene encodes CDR1 LNHDA and CDR2 SQIVND (reference sequence).

This clone occurred once. The chain joins TRBV7-9 to TRBJ2-7; 13 bases match TRBD2. Germline assignment: CDR1 SEHNR and CDR2 FQNEAQ (reference sequence). J gave up 5 bases and V 5 bases, and 9 bases lay outside the gene matches. This CDR3 has 16 residues. The CDR3 DNA follows: TGTGCCAGCAGCGCGACACTAGCGGGAGGGCCCCACGAGCAGTACTTC. Protein product: CASSATLAGGPHEQYF.

This chain joins TRBV10-3 and TRBJ1-1; D not certain. With 3 bases removed from V and 7 bases from J, the gap between germline ends came to 15 bases. The CDR3 has 14 amino acids. Germline-derived CDR1 and CDR2 are ENHRY and SYGVKD. In nucleotides, the CDR3 is TGTGCCATCAGTGAAAGCGGGTTTGAGGTTGAAGCTTTCTTT. It specifies CAISESGFEVEAFF.

The CDR3 DNA is TGTGCCTGGAGCGTGGGCAGGCGGGTTTTAAAGTCCGGGGAGCTGTTTTTT. This sequence encodes CAWSVGRRVLKSGELFF. J is TRBJ2-2 and V is TRBV30; tentative D call: TRBD2 (5 bases). The ends were cut back, 3 bases at V and 6 bases at J, with 23 bases in the middle. Germline V CDR1 and CDR2: GTSNPN, SVGIG (reference sequence). CDR3 size: 17 residues.

This sequence joins TRBV11-2 and TRBJ1-2; TRBD1 aligns across 7 bases. CDR1 and CDR2 (germline): SGHAT, FQNNGV. The CDR3 runs to 14 residues. V shed 5 bases and J 7 bases; nucleotides not matched to a gene: 10. CDR3 nucleotide sequence: TGTGCCAGCAGCCGGAACAGGGGAGGCATTGGCTACACCTTC. Protein product: CASSRNRGGIGYTF.

The rearrangement joins TRBV27 to TRBJ1-5; 8 bases are shared with TRBD1. Germline V gene data show CDR1 as MNHEY and CDR2 as SMNVEV (reference sequence). J was trimmed by 2 bases and V by 7 bases; bases with no gene match: 4. This CDR3 is 14 amino acids long. CDR3 coding DNA: TGTGCCAGCAAACCGGGACAGGGCAATCAGCCCCAGCATTTT. Amino acids: CASKPGQGNQPQHF.